One sample yielded the 22 T cell receptor beta chains listed below, sequenced in a study of T cell changes during pregnancy in multiple sclerosis. The repertoire was sequenced with immunoSEQ multiplex PCR; TCRdb's copy has only in-frame clones and lacks some. Among about 41,000 clones listed, over 70% were seen once. Sequencing used peripheral blood, obtained in the first trimester of pregnancy. The receptors were sampled from a female donor in good health, enrolled as a control in a pregnancy study.

The V and J genes are TRBV5-4 and TRBJ2-3; perhaps TRBD2 as D (5 bases). Germline V CDR1 and CDR2: SGHNT, YYREEE (reference sequence). The CDR3 covers 13 residues. With 1 base removed from V and 3 bases from J, the gap between germline ends came to 6 bases. The CDR3, as DNA: TGTGCCAGCAGCTTGCGCGGGACAGATACGCAGTATTTT. This sequence encodes CASSLRGTDTQYF.

The rearrangement uses TRBV19 and TRBJ1-2; D possibly corresponds to TRBD1 (5 bases). The CDR3 consists of 15 residues. The ends were cut back, 1 base at V and 0 bases at J, with 9 bases in the middle. The germline gives CDR1 LNHDA, CDR2 SQIVND (reference sequence). CDR3 DNA: TGTGCCAGTAGTATAGTAGGGGCCTCTAACTATGGCTACACCTTC. Amino acid sequence: CASSIVGASNYGYTF.

The chain combines TRBV7-6 with TRBJ2-5, with 8 bases that match TRBD1. Trimming at V came to 2 bases and at J to 5 bases, leaving 7 bases not matched to a gene. The CDR3 contains 15 residues. The germline V gene encodes CDR1 SGHVS and CDR2 FNYEAQ. The CDR3 bases are TGTGCCAGCAGCTTACGCTTGGACAGGGACGAGACCCAGTACTTC. It translates to CASSLRLDRDETQYF.

This clone was counted between two and nine times. The chain employs TRBV14 and TRBJ2-1; tentatively, D is TRBD1 (5 bases). V lost 3 bases and J 5 bases, leaving 17 bases between the germline ends. The germline CDR1 and CDR2 sequences are SGHDN and FVKESK. The CDR3 consists of 16 residues. The CDR3 reads CASSQGMGLRNNEQFF. The DNA of the CDR3 is TGTGCCAGCAGCCAGGGTATGGGGCTACGGAACAATGAGCAGTTCTTC.

This clone was seen a handful of times. This chain connects TRBV5-1 to TRBJ1-1; perhaps TRBD1 as D (6 bases). Germline lookup yields CDR1 SGHRS and CDR2 YFSETQ. V dropped 4 bases and J dropped 8 bases, with 12 bases sitting between them. CDR3 length: 12 residues. The CDR3 region is CASSPGGPEAFF. The CDR3 region has the DNA TGCGCCAGCAGCCCCGGGGGGCCCGAAGCTTTCTTT.

The chain uses TRBV2 and TRBJ1-1; no definite D call. The V and J ends lost 4 bases and 8 bases respectively, with 5 bases between them. Germline assignment: CDR1 SNHLY and CDR2 FYNNEI. The CDR3 has 10 amino acids. CDR3 loop: CASSVQEAFF. The CDR3 DNA follows: TGTGCCAGCAGTGTCCAAGAAGCTTTCTTT. The full variable domain, with the rest looked up from reference TRBV2 and TRBJ1-1, is EPEVTQTPSHQVTQMGQEVILRCVPISNHLYFYWYRQILGQKVEFLVSFYNNEISEKSEIFDDQFSVERPDGSNFTLKIRSTKLEDSAMYFCASSVQEAFFGQGTRLTVV.

The CDR3 DNA follows: TGTGCCAGCAGCCAGGGACTAGACGTTGAGCAGTTCTTC. This gives the protein CASSQGLDVEQFF. This chain links TRBV4-2 with TRBJ2-1, with TRBD2 matching 8 bases. The CDR3 length is 13 residues. Losses at the gene ends were 3 bases for V and 9 bases for J; bases not matched to a gene: 4. CDR1 is LGHNA, CDR2 YNFKEQ, per germline.

The V and J genes are TRBV5-1 and TRBJ2-1; TRBD2 matches 10 bases. CDR3 length equals 15 residues. CDR1 is SGHRS and CDR2 is YFSETQ in the germline V gene. V was pared by 4 bases and J by 3 bases, with 4 bases of the junction left unmatched. CDR3: CASSAGTSDYNEQFF. CDR3 nucleotides: TGCGCCAGCAGCGCCGGGACTAGCGACTACAATGAGCAGTTCTTC.

This chain joins TRBV10-2 and TRBJ2-3; D unclear. Germline CDR1 and CDR2: WSHSY and SAAADI. The length of the CDR3 is 11 residues. V lost 2 bases and J 6 bases, leaving 3 bases between the germline ends. CDR3 protein: CASSEADTQYF. The CDR3 DNA sequence: TGCGCCAGCAGTGAGGCGGATACGCAGTATTTT.

The chain carries TRBV25-1 and TRBJ2-1; TRBD2 matches at 8 bases. The CDR3 extends over 14 amino acids. Trimming at V came to 8 bases and at J to 3 bases, leaving 6 bases not matched to a gene. Per germline, CDR1 MGHDK and CDR2 SYGVNS. The CDR3, as DNA: TGTGCCAGCTCCGGGGGGGGGCTCTACAATGAGCAGTTCTTC. Amino acid sequence: CASSGGGLYNEQFF.

The rearrangement uses TRBV27 and TRBJ2-7; possibly TRBD1 for D (5 bases). The germline V gene encodes CDR1 MNHEY and CDR2 SMNVEV (reference sequence). The CDR3 has 12 amino acids. V was pared by 4 bases and J by 8 bases, with 12 bases between. The CDR3 region has the DNA TGTGCCAGCAGTTCCCTCAAGGGGCAGCAGTACTTC. Residues: CASSSLKGQQYF.

Relative to its sample, this clone is medium-sized. V and J are TRBV6-6 and TRBJ2-1, with a possible D match to TRBD2 (6 bases). The CDR3 length is 14 residues. Trimming took off 0 bases at V and 9 bases at J, with 12 bases between the two ends. Germline V lookup: CDR1 MNHNY, CDR2 SVGAGI (reference sequence). CDR3 coding DNA: TGTGCCAGCAGTTACTCGGAGGGACCCCGTGAGCAGTTCTTC. This encodes CASSYSEGPREQFF.

J is TRBJ2-3 and V is TRBV9, with 7 bases identical to TRBD2. Germline CDR1 is SGDLS and CDR2 is YYNGEE. The CDR3 is made up of 16 amino acids. J gave up 0 bases and V 1 base, and 5 bases lay outside the gene matches. The CDR3 nucleotides read TGTGCCAGCAGCGTATACGGAGCGGGAAGCACAGATACGCAGTATTTT. Translation gives CASSVYGAGSTDTQYF.

This rearrangement joins TRBV18 to TRBJ1-4; TRBD1 might be the D (5 bases). The germline CDR1 and CDR2 sequences are KGHSH and LQKENI. V gave up 0 bases and J gave up 0 bases, with 5 bases separating them. The CDR3 is made up of 15 amino acids. The CDR3 here is CASSPPTATNEKLFF. Here the CDR3 DNA reads TGTGCCAGCTCACCACCGACAGCAACTAATGAAAAACTGTTTTTT.

This chain links TRBV28 with TRBJ2-3, with TRBD2 matching over 8 bases. The germline V gene encodes CDR1 MDHEN and CDR2 SYDVKM. Germline trimming cut 8 bases from V and 5 bases from J; bases unmatched to any gene: 9. The CDR3 totals 14 residues. The CDR3 loop reads CASGPGGVQDTQYF. CDR3 in DNA: TGTGCCAGCGGGCCCGGGGGGGTGCAAGATACGCAGTATTTT. The entire variable domain, with the rest obtained from reference TRBV28 and TRBJ2-3, is as follows: DVKVTQSSRYLVKRTGEKVFLECVQDMDHENMFWYRQDPGLGLRLIYFSYDVKMKEKGDIPEGYSVSREKKERFSLILESASTNQTSMYLCASGPGGVQDTQYFGPGTRLTVL.

V gene TRBV27 combines with J gene TRBJ1-1; D gene ambiguous. Germline V gene lookup returns CDR1 MNHEY and CDR2 SMNVEV (reference sequence). The CDR3 is 13 amino acids. The V and J ends lost 3 bases and 1 base respectively, with 6 bases between them. CDR3 amino acids: CASSLASNTEAFF. CDR3 sequence (DNA): TGTGCCAGCAGTTTGGCATCGAACACTGAAGCTTTCTTT.

This clone was recorded at least ten times. The chain combines TRBV5-6 with TRBJ2-5; tentative D call: TRBD1 (7 bases). The CDR3 has 16 residues. CDR1 is SGHDT, CDR2 YYEEEE, per germline. V was clipped by 1 base and J by 2 bases, with 15 bases between them. The CDR3 spells CASSLSGAGGQETQYF. CDR3 sequence (DNA): TGTGCCAGCAGCTTGTCCGGCGCAGGGGGGCAAGAGACCCAGTACTTC.

The chain carries TRBV27 and TRBJ2-7, with D possibly being TRBD2 (6 bases). Between the trimmed V and J ends, which lost 3 bases and 5 bases, there was a span of 20 bases. CDR1 and CDR2 from the germline V gene are MNHEY and SMNVEV (reference sequence). This CDR3 spans 16 amino acids. The CDR3 coding sequence is TGTGCCAGCAGTTTTCAACCGGGAGAACAGGCCCACGAGCAGTACTTC. Amino acids: CASSFQPGEQAHEQYF.

This clone was observed a handful of times. The rearrangement joins TRBV5-4 to TRBJ1-6; 7 bases fit TRBD1. Germline V gene lookup returns CDR1 SGHNT and CDR2 YYREEE (reference sequence). V was pared by 2 bases and J by 9 bases, with 8 bases of the junction left unmatched. The CDR3 contains 15 residues. In DNA form, the CDR3 reads TGTGCCAGCAGCTTAGACAGGGCGGTCGGTTCACCCCTCCACTTT. Protein: CASSLDRAVGSPLHF.

This chain joins TRBV6-1 and TRBJ2-7; D is perhaps TRBD1 (6 bases). V lost 6 bases, J lost 2 bases, and 8 bases lay in between. This CDR3 is built from 12 residues. CDR1 and CDR2 from the germline V gene are MNHNS and SASEGT. CDR3 nucleotides: TGTGCCAGCAGGACAGGTCCCTACGAGCAGTACTTC. Translated: CASRTGPYEQYF.

The CDR3 DNA follows: TGTGCCAGCAGGCCTAGCGGGAGGAAAACCTACGAGCAGTACTTC. Protein product: CASRPSGRKTYEQYF. This sequence joins TRBV28 and TRBJ2-7; TRBD2 matches 11 bases. The length of the CDR3 is 15 residues. Germline loops: CDR1 MDHEN, CDR2 SYDVKM. With 6 bases clipped from V and 2 bases from J, the junction kept 6 bases outside the gene matches. The complete variable domain, with remaining parts taken from reference TRBV28 and TRBJ2-7, reads DVKVTQSSRYLVKRTGEKVFLECVQDMDHENMFWYRQDPGLGLRLIYFSYDVKMKEKGDIPEGYSVSREKKERFSLILESASTNQTSMYLCASRPSGRKTYEQYFGPGTRLTVT.

The V and J genes are TRBV9 and TRBJ2-7, with TRBD1 matching over 8 bases. Germline assignment: CDR1 SGDLS and CDR2 YYNGEE. V lost 3 bases, J lost 3 bases, and 8 bases stayed unmatched. The CDR3 has 15 residues. CDR3 region: CASSGGTGGLYEQYF. The CDR3 DNA is TGTGCCAGCAGCGGGGGGACAGGCGGCCTCTACGAGCAGTACTTC. The full variable domain, its missing parts supplied by reference TRBV9 and TRBJ2-7, is DSGVTQTPKHLITATGQRVTLRCSPRSGDLSVYWYQQSLDQGLQFLIQYYNGEERAKGNILERFSAQQFPDLHSELNLSSLELGDSALYFCASSGGTGGLYEQYFGPGTRLTVT.